The 7 T cell receptor beta chains below were found in one sample sequenced in a study of regulatory T cells in long-lasting Graves disease. Time point noted: persistent/refractory GD, antithyroid drugs over 5 years with positive TRAb. Extracted PBMC RNA gave rise to the TCR library. To make TCR beta libraries, researchers used iRepertoire HTBI primers and Arm-PCR of CDR3 regions. TCRdb reprocessed the multiplex PCR reads with MiXCR, giving one entry per CDR3 protein. Among fewer than 600,000 distinct CDR3 sequences listed, around a fifth were seen once. The input for sequencing was peripheral blood mononuclear cells (PBMCs), taken when the disease was refractory, from a patient treated with antithyroid drugs. Receptor source: a female donor with Graves disease.

This clonotype was counted many times. The CDR3 reads CASSELEGDYEQYF. CDR3 in DNA: TGTGCCAGCAGTGAATTGGAGGGGGACTACGAGCAGTACTTC. The chain joins TRBV6-1 to TRBJ2-7; D possibly matches TRBD1 or TRBD2 (6 bases each). The CDR3 is 14 amino acids. Trimming took off 2 bases at V and 3 bases at J, with 11 bases between the two ends. Germline V gives CDR1 MNHNS, CDR2 SASEGT.

This clonotype was seen a handful of times. The gene calls are TRBV12-3 or TRBV12-4 and TRBJ2-7, with TRBD2 matching 9 bases. With V trimmed by 4 bases and J by 5 bases, 6 bases remained unmatched. CDR3 length equals 14 residues. CDR3 sequence (DNA): TGTGCCAGCAGTTCCGGGACTAGCATGGACGAGCAGTACTTC. It translates to CASSSGTSMDEQYF.

This clonotype turned up a few times. This sequence joins TRBV7-9 and TRBJ2-7; 7 bases match TRBD1. The CDR3 runs to 14 residues. V was clipped by 5 bases and J by 3 bases; unmatched bases: 7. Germline loops: CDR1 SEHNR, CDR2 FQNEAQ (reference sequence). CDR3: CASSPGTVLYEQYF. CDR3 nucleotides: TGTGCCAGCAGCCCCGGGACAGTACTCTACGAGCAGTACTTC.

The V gene is TRBV10-3, the J gene TRBJ2-7, with 7 bases matching TRBD2. The germline CDR1 and CDR2 sequences are ENHRY and SYGVKD. Trimming removed 10 bases from V and 4 bases from J; junction bases left unmatched: 13. This CDR3 comprises 14 residues. CDR3 region: CATGGVSGEYEQYF. The DNA for the CDR3 is TGTGCCACCGGGGGAGTCAGCGGGGAATACGAGCAGTACTTC.

The V call is TRBV5-8, the J call TRBJ2-3; 9 bases align to TRBD2. The V segment lost 4 bases and the J segment 5 bases; nucleotides outside the gene matches: 11. Germline values: CDR1 SGHTS, CDR2 YDEGEE. The CDR3 extends over 16 amino acids. The CDR3 nucleotides are TGTGCCAGCAGCCCGGGAATAGCGGGAGAGGTAGATACGCAGTATTTT. As protein: CASSPGIAGEVDTQYF.

This clonotype was seen a handful of times. The chain combines TRBV11-3 with TRBJ2-2; D not resolved. CDR3 length equals 11 residues. CDR1 is SGHNT, CDR2 YENEEA, per germline. Between the trimmed V and J ends, which lost 1 base and 11 bases, there was a span of 5 bases. DNA for the CDR3: TGTGCCAGCAGCTTAGCAGTAGAGCTGTTTTTT. Translated, it gives CASSLAVELFF.

In the case of this clonotype: The missing conserved phenylalanine or tryptophan at the end of this CDR3 makes a read error likely. The rearrangement joins TRBV10-3 to TRBJ2-7; a possible D gene is TRBD1 (5 bases). Germline CDR1 is ENHRY and CDR2 is SYGVKD. CDR3 length: 14 residues. V lost 6 bases, J lost 0 bases, and 12 bases lay in between. CDR3 protein: CAIRMTADSYEQYS. CDR3 DNA sequence: TGTGCCATCAGGATGACAGCCGACTCCTACGAGCAGTACTCC.